This T cell receptor (beta chain) was captured in a study of cytomegalovirus exposure and HLA in healthy donors. The study, taken as a whole, reports: V segments that were indistinguishable, TRBV6-2 and TRBV6-3 among them, were omitted from analysis. Presence/absence analyses rested on an assumption that sequencing depth was roughly uniform across donors. Productive rates of about 87% or about 30% were seen for most TCR beta V segments in an earlier analysis.

Primers: 60 Vbeta forward and 13 Jbeta reverse. This table comes from immunoSEQ multiplex PCR, and its TCRdb copy is limited to in-frame clones, with some not included. The sample includes tens of thousands of clones, 78% of them seen just once. V was shortened by 2 bases and J by 0 bases, with 10 bases between the two germline ends. The CDR3 is made up of 15 amino acids. Germline V lookup: CDR1 SGHDT, CDR2 YYEEEE. Likely unrecorded immune exposures existed in these nominally healthy donors. A note on this clone: Its matching antigen is unknown.

The chain is built from TRBV5-6 and TRBJ2-3, with D maybe TRBD1 (5 bases). The TCR sequence derives from a male donor in good health and CMV-seropositive. The specimen was PBMCs. For the CDR3, the DNA is TGTGCCAGCAGCTTTCAGGGATGGAGCACAGATACGCAGTATTTT. This translates into CASSFQGWSTDTQYF.